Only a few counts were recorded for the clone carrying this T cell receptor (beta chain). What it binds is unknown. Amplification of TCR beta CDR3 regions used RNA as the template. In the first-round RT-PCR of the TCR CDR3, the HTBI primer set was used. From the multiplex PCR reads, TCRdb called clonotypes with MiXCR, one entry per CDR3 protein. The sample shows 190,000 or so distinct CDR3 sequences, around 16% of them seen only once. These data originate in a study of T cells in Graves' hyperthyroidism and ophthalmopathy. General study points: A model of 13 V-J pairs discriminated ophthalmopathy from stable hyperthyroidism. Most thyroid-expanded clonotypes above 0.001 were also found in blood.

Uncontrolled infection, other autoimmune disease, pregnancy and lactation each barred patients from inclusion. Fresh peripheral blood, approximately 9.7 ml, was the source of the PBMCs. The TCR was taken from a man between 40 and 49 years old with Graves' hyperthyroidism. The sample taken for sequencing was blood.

The CDR3 nucleotides are TGTGCCAGCAGCGTAGACCGAGATACGCAGTATTTT. Translating it yields CASSVDRDTQYF. J is TRBJ2-3 and V is TRBV9; D remains unclear. CDR3 length: 12 amino acids. Looked up from germline, CDR1 is SGDLS and CDR2 is YYNGEE. V was cut by 0 bases and J by 5 bases, with 4 bases left in between.